This TCR beta chain comes out of a study of blood T cell repertoires in COVID-19. Generated by immunoSEQ multiplex PCR, the TCRdb table keeps only in-frame clones and is missing some. This table holds about 120,000 clones, 70% to 85% found once. The ends lost 3 bases at V and 1 base at J; junction bases unmatched: 8. The CDR3 covers 16 residues. Germline CDR1 and CDR2: KGHSH and LQKENI. The sample consisted of peripheral blood. The receptor was derived from a human donor with acute or convalescent COVID-19. The donor label of this sample is uncertain. The rearrangement joins TRBV18 to TRBJ1-1, with TRBD1 matching 7 bases. DNA for the CDR3: TGTGCCAGCTCACCTCTATCCGGGACAGAGAACACTGAAGCTTTCTTT. Protein product: CASSPLSGTENTEAFF.